A single sample gave rise to the 30 T cell receptor beta chains below, sequenced in a study of blood T cell repertoires in COVID-19. Produced via immunoSEQ multiplex PCR; TCRdb's table is partial and in-frame only. The sample carries a few hundred thousand clones, roughly nine tenths recorded once. The sample consisted of peripheral blood. The receptors here all came from a woman aged 60-75 years with COVID-19, enrolled during active disease.

The chain is built from TRBV7-9 and TRBJ2-1, with D possibly TRBD2 on 6 matching bases. The CDR3 covers 16 residues. V was clipped by 5 bases and J by 7 bases, with 21 bases between them. The V gene's germline CDR1 is SEHNR and CDR2 FQNEAQ (reference sequence). The CDR3 reads CASSERSGAGKNEQFF. CDR3 nucleotide sequence: TGTGCCAGCAGCGAGCGCTCTGGGGCGGGGAAGAATGAGCAGTTCTTC.

The chain couples TRBV5-4 to TRBJ2-2, with 16 bases fitting TRBD2. V dropped 4 bases and J dropped 3; count of bases not matched to a gene: 6. Germline V CDR1 and CDR2: SGHNT, YYREEE (reference sequence). CDR3 length: 18 amino acids. CDR3 loop: CASSPGLAGGRDTGELFF. The CDR3 coding sequence is TGTGCCAGCAGCCCGGGACTAGCGGGGGGGCGTGACACCGGGGAGCTGTTTTTT.

The chain has TRBV7-9 and TRBJ1-2; 8 bases line up with TRBD1. Trimming removed 5 bases from V and 8 bases from J; junction bases left unmatched: 7. CDR1 and CDR2 from the germline V gene are SEHNR and FQNEAQ (reference sequence). The CDR3 contains 13 residues. The CDR3 DNA reads as TGTGCCAGCAGCCGGGACAGGTGGTACGGCTACACCTTC. This translates into CASSRDRWYGYTF.

The J gene is TRBJ2-5, the V gene TRBV6-5; 9 nucleotides align to TRBD1. The CDR3 consists of 14 residues. Germline trimming cut 6 bases from V and 5 bases from J; bases unmatched to any gene: 7. Germline V lookup: CDR1 MNHEY, CDR2 SVGAGI. CDR3 sequence reads: CASSFGTGSETQYF. CDR3 sequence (DNA): TGTGCCAGCAGCTTTGGGACAGGGAGCGAGACCCAGTACTTC.

The chain's CDR3 is CASSVGFGKNYGYTF. CDR3 nucleotides: TGTGCCAGCAGCGTAGGGTTTGGCAAGAACTATGGCTACACCTTC. The J gene is TRBJ1-2, the V gene TRBV9; D gene uncertain. The CDR3 has 15 residues. Looked up from germline, CDR1 is SGDLS and CDR2 is YYNGEE. Deletions cut 0 bases from V and 2 bases from J, with 11 bases between.

The chain is built from TRBV4-1 and TRBJ1-2, with D maybe TRBD1 (5 bases). Germline CDR1 MGHRA, CDR2 YSYEKL. Trimming pared 1 base from V and 3 bases from J, leaving 24 bases between. CDR3 length: 19 amino acids. The CDR3 loop reads CASSQVLSRTKPFHYGYTF. CDR3 DNA: TGCGCCAGCAGCCAAGTTCTTTCTCGGACAAAACCTTTTCACTATGGCTACACCTTC.

The rearrangement uses TRBV19 and TRBJ2-7; maybe TRBD2 (6 bases). The CDR3 has 14 amino acids. Germline values: CDR1 LNHDA, CDR2 SQIVND (reference sequence). V was pared by 3 bases and J by 0 bases, with 9 bases between. DNA of the CDR3: TGTGCCAGTAGTATCGGAGGGAGCTCCTACGAGCAGTACTTC. It translates to CASSIGGSSYEQYF.

The chain combines TRBV9 with TRBJ1-2, with D possibly matching TRBD1 (6 bases). The CDR3 covers 11 residues. Trimming cost V 3 bases and J 8 bases, with 8 bases left between them. Germline values: CDR1 SGDLS, CDR2 YYNGEE. Here the CDR3 reads CASSGTGGYTF. The CDR3 DNA reads TGTGCCAGCAGCGGTACAGGGGGCTACACCTTC.

The V gene is TRBV28, the J gene TRBJ1-6, with D perhaps TRBD1 (5 bases). Germline V gene lookup returns CDR1 MDHEN and CDR2 SYDVKM. This CDR3 comprises 14 residues. V gave up 7 bases and J gave up 6 bases, with 13 bases separating them. The CDR3 DNA sequence: TGTGCCAGCAACCCGATAGGGGTTAATTCACCCCTCCACTTT. Translation gives CASNPIGVNSPLHF.

The gene calls are TRBV2 and TRBJ1-1, with D maybe TRBD1 (5 bases). Germline V lookup: CDR1 SNHLY, CDR2 FYNNEI. The CDR3 contains 16 residues. The ends were cut back, 5 bases at V and 0 bases at J, with 16 bases in the middle. Here the CDR3 reads CASSQRGGGMNTEAFF. CDR3 bases: TGTGCCAGCAGTCAACGCGGGGGGGGAATGAACACTGAAGCTTTCTTT.

The chain recombines TRBV27 with TRBJ1-6; D perhaps matches TRBD1 (5 bases). The germline V gene has CDR1 MNHEY and CDR2 SMNVEV (reference sequence). V was shortened by 5 bases and J by 9 bases, with 11 bases between the two germline ends. The CDR3 is 13 amino acids. CDR3 sequence: CASSTFQGSPLHF. In DNA, the CDR3 is TGTGCCAGCAGTACCTTCCAGGGTTCACCCCTCCACTTT.

In nucleotides, the CDR3 is TGTGCCATCAGTGAGCCCCGGTCTGGAAACACCATATATTTT. This translates into CAISEPRSGNTIYF. The chain is built from TRBV10-3 and TRBJ1-3; no reliable D call. With 2 bases removed from V and 1 base from J, the gap between germline ends came to 6 bases. The germline V gene encodes CDR1 ENHRY and CDR2 SYGVKD. This CDR3 comprises 14 residues.

The chain is built from TRBV2 and TRBJ1-3; 7 bases match TRBD1. The junction had 4 bases not matched to a gene; V was cut back by 5 bases and J by 0 bases. Germline V gene lookup returns CDR1 SNHLY and CDR2 FYNNEI. The CDR3 length is 15 residues. The CDR3 loop reads CASSPGQTSGNTIYF. In DNA, the CDR3 is TGTGCCAGCAGTCCGGGACAGACCTCTGGAAACACCATATATTTT.

The gene calls are TRBV6-5 and TRBJ2-7; D perhaps matches TRBD1 (6 bases). CDR1 and CDR2 from the germline V gene are MNHEY and SVGAGI. Trimming removed 9 bases at V and 6 bases at J, with 21 bases between. The CDR3 sequence is 14 residues long. The CDR3 sequence is CASRIEGRGAEQYF. The CDR3 DNA reads TGTGCCAGTCGGATAGAAGGCAGGGGCGCCGAGCAGTACTTC.

J is TRBJ2-7 and V is TRBV7-9, with TRBD2 matching 8 bases. The CDR3 loop spans 15 amino acids. CDR1 is SEHNR and CDR2 is FQNEAQ in the germline V gene (reference sequence). V trimming: 5 bases; J trimming: 2 bases; junction bases outside the gene matches: 8. The CDR3 loop is CASSRGGGTTYEQYF. CDR3 DNA: TGTGCCAGCAGCCGGGGCGGGGGGACTACCTACGAGCAGTACTTC.

J is TRBJ1-2 and V is TRBV30, with 8 bases identical to TRBD1. CDR1 is GTSNPN and CDR2 is SVGIG in the germline V gene (reference sequence). The CDR3 sequence is 12 residues long. V lost 6 bases and J lost 7; bases outside the gene matches: 7. The CDR3 sequence is CACQTGGTGYTF. CDR3 DNA: TGTGCCTGCCAAACAGGGGGAACTGGCTACACCTTC.

The rearrangement uses TRBV6-5 and TRBJ2-2; TRBD1 agrees at 8 bases. The CDR3 length is 16 residues. In germline, CDR1 is MNHEY, CDR2 SVGAGI. The ends lost 0 bases at V and 4 bases at J; junction bases unmatched: 4. The CDR3 DNA follows: TGTGCCAGCAGTTACTCGAACAGGGGGGTCACCGGGGAGCTGTTTTTT. This gives the protein CASSYSNRGVTGELFF.

The V gene is TRBV5-3, the J gene TRBJ1-5; TRBD1 is a possible D gene (6 bases). TRBV5-3 counts as an open reading frame of uncertain function. V lost 4 bases, J lost 0 bases, and 14 bases lay in between. This CDR3 spans 16 amino acids. The CDR3 DNA reads TGTGCCAGAAGCGTAAGGGACAAAGATAGCAATCAGCCCCAGCATTTT. Its translation: CARSVRDKDSNQPQHF.

The chain is built from TRBV9 and TRBJ1-2, with D unclear. Trimming cost V 0 bases and J 6 bases, with 6 bases left between them. The CDR3 covers 12 residues. The V gene's germline CDR1 is SGDLS and CDR2 YYNGEE. The CDR3 DNA is TGTGCCAGCAGCGTAGGTGCGGATGGCTACACCTTC. Protein: CASSVGADGYTF. Looking up the rest from reference TRBV9 and TRBJ1-2 gives the full variable domain: DSGVTQTPKHLITATGQRVTLRCSPRSGDLSVYWYQQSLDQGLQFLIQYYNGEERAKGNILERFSAQQFPDLHSELNLSSLELGDSALYFCASSVGADGYTFGSGTRLTVV.

This rearrangement joins TRBV6-5 to TRBJ1-2; D gene unclear. The V and J ends lost 7 bases and 2 bases respectively, with 14 bases between them. CDR1 MNHEY and CDR2 SVGAGI come from the germline V gene. This CDR3 contains 14 residues. CDR3 region: CASTNRGTNYGYTF. The CDR3 nucleotides read TGTGCCAGCACCAACCGAGGAACGAACTATGGCTACACCTTC.

V usage is TRBV5-6 and J usage is TRBJ1-1, with a possible D match to TRBD1 (6 bases). This CDR3 has 15 residues. Germline V gene data show CDR1 as SGHDT and CDR2 as YYEEEE. With 4 bases removed from V and 4 bases from J, the gap between germline ends came to 17 bases. The CDR3 DNA follows: TGTGCCAGCAGCAGGGATGGCAGGGGCGGCACTGAAGCTTTCTTT. Its translation is CASSRDGRGGTEAFF.

The genes are TRBV7-9 and TRBJ2-4; D unclear. Germline CDR1 and CDR2: SEHNR and FQNEAQ (reference sequence). This CDR3 spans 14 amino acids. V was shortened by 4 bases and J by 1 base, with 8 bases between the two germline ends. The chain's CDR3 is CASSSTEAKNIQYF. CDR3 nucleotides: TGTGCCAGCAGCTCGACGGAGGCCAAAAACATTCAGTACTTC.

This clone was seen a handful of times. V gene TRBV4-1 combines with J gene TRBJ1-2, with 7 nucleotides matching TRBD1. CDR1 MGHRA and CDR2 YSYEKL come from the germline V gene. The CDR3 is 13 residues long. V trimming: 4 bases; J trimming: 3 bases; junction bases outside the gene matches: 2. Written as DNA, the CDR3 is TGCGCCAGCAGCCGCGGACAGGACTATGGCTACACCTTC. Translated, it gives CASSRGQDYGYTF.

The rearrangement joins TRBV5-1 to TRBJ1-6, with D perhaps TRBD1 (5 bases). Per the germline V gene, CDR1 is SGHRS and CDR2 is YFSETQ. V shed 5 bases and J shed 9 bases, with 18 bases lying between them. The CDR3 runs 15 residues. CDR3 in DNA: TGCGCCAGCAGAGACCCGTCGGGGGGAGGTTCACCCCTCCACTTT. It specifies CASRDPSGGGSPLHF.

This sequence joins TRBV6-5 and TRBJ1-3; D uncertain. The V gene's germline CDR1 is MNHEY and CDR2 SVGAGI. Trimming shortened V by 5 bases and J by 0 bases, and 11 bases separated the two germline ends. The CDR3 runs to 15 residues. CDR3 sequence reads: CASSTTANSGNTIYF. The CDR3 DNA is TGTGCCAGCAGTACTACCGCCAACTCTGGAAACACCATATATTTT.

The sample holds a few counts of this clone. This sequence joins TRBV5-1 and TRBJ1-3, with 12 nucleotides matching TRBD1. The CDR3 is 17 amino acids. The V gene end was trimmed by 4 bases and the J gene end by 2 bases; junction bases not matched to a gene: 7. Germline V gene lookup returns CDR1 SGHRS and CDR2 YFSETQ. CDR3 DNA: TGCGCCAGCAGCCTGGGGACAGGGGGCTTCCCTGGAAACACCATATATTTT. Its translation is CASSLGTGGFPGNTIYF.

The V call is TRBV3-1 (or the pseudogene TRBV3-2), the J call TRBJ1-1; tentative D call: TRBD1 (6 bases). Trimming pared 4 bases from V and 0 bases from J, leaving 18 bases between. CDR1 and CDR2 (germline): LGHDT, YNNKEL (reference sequence). The CDR3 sequence is 17 residues long. This CDR3 is CASSPEPWTVMNTEAFF. The CDR3 nucleotides are TGTGCCAGCAGCCCCGAACCTTGGACAGTCATGAACACTGAAGCTTTCTTT.

The chain uses TRBV5-8 and TRBJ1-3; D is undetermined. V lost 4 bases to trimming and J lost 1 base, with 6 bases between them. Germline loops: CDR1 SGHTS, CDR2 YDEGEE. The CDR3 has 13 amino acids. The CDR3 sequence is CASSGKSGNTIYF. DNA for the CDR3: TGTGCCAGCAGCGGCAAATCTGGAAACACCATATATTTT.

The rearrangement joins TRBV19 to TRBJ1-2; tentative D call: TRBD1 (5 bases). CDR3 length equals 16 residues. Trimming took 3 bases from V and 4 from J, leaving 18 bases between them. CDR1 LNHDA and CDR2 SQIVND come from the germline V gene (reference sequence). CDR3 sequence reads: CASSILNQGRPYGYTF. CDR3 bases: TGTGCCAGTAGTATTCTCAACCAGGGCAGACCCTATGGCTACACCTTC. Based on the CDR3 plus reference TRBV19 and TRBJ1-2, the full variable domain is DGGITQSPKYLFRKEGQNVTLSCEQNLNHDAMYWYRQDPGQGLRLIYYSQIVNDFQKGDIAEGYSVSREKKESFPLTVTSAQKNPTAFYLCASSILNQGRPYGYTFGSGTRLTVV.

V is TRBV7-9 and J is TRBJ1-1; maybe TRBD1 (6 bases). CDR1 and CDR2 from the germline V gene are SEHNR and FQNEAQ (reference sequence). Trimming shortened V by 4 bases and J by 1 base, and 13 bases separated the two germline ends. The CDR3 is 15 amino acids. The CDR3 spells CASSSTGTSNTEAFF. The DNA for the CDR3 is TGTGCCAGCAGCTCCACCGGGACATCGAACACTGAAGCTTTCTTT.